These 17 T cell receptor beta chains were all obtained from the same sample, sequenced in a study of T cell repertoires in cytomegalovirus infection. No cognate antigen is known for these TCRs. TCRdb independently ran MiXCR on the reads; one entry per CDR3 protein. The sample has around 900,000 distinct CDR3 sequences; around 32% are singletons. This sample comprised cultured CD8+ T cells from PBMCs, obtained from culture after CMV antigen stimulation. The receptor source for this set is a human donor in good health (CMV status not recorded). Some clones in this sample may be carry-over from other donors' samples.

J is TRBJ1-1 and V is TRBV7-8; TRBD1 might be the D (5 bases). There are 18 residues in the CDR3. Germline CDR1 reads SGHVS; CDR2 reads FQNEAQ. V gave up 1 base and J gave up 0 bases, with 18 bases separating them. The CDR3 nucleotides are TGTGCCAGCAGCTTAGACTCGACAGAGGGAACGATGAACACTGAAGCTTTCTTT. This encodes CASSLDSTEGTMNTEAFF.

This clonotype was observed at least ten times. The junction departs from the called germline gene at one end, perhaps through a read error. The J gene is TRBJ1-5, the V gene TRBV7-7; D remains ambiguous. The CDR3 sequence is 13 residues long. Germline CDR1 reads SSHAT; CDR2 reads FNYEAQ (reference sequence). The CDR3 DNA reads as TGTGCTAGCAGCTTAGCGACGGGTGAGCCCCAGCATTTT. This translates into CASSLATGEPQHF.

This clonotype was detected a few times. The CDR3 nucleotides are TGTGCCAGCACTCCCGACGACAGGGTAGGTCAGCCCCAGCATTTT. Protein sequence: CASTPDDRVGQPQHF. J is TRBJ1-5 and V is TRBV6-1, with 7 bases identical to TRBD1. In germline, CDR1 is MNHNS, CDR2 SASEGT. The CDR3 is 15 amino acids. J gave up 6 bases and V 7 bases, and 12 bases lay outside the gene matches.

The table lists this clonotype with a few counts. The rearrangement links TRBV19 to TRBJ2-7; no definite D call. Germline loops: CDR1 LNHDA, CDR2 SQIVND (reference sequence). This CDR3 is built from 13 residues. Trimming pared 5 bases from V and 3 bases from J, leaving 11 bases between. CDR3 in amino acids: CASSYSADYEQYF. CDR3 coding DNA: TGTGCCAGTAGTTACAGTGCAGACTACGAGCAGTACTTC.

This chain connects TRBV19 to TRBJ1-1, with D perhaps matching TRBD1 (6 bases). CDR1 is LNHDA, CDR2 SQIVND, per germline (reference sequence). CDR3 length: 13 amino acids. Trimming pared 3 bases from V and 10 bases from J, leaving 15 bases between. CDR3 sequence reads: CASSMVGFRGAFF. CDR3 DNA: TGTGCCAGTAGTATGGTAGGATTCAGGGGAGCTTTCTTT. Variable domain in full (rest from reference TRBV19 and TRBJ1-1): DGGITQSPKYLFRKEGQNVTLSCEQNLNHDAMYWYRQDPGQGLRLIYYSQIVNDFQKGDIAEGYSVSREKKESFPLTVTSAQKNPTAFYLCASSMVGFRGAFFGQGTRLTVV.

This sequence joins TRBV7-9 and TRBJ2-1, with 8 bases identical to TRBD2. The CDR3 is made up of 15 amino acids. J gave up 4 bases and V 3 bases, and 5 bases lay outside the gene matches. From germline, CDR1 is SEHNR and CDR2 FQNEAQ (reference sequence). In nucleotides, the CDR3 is TGTGCCAGCAGCTTTAGCGGGGAGCCTTACAATGAGCAGTTCTTC. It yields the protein CASSFSGEPYNEQFF.

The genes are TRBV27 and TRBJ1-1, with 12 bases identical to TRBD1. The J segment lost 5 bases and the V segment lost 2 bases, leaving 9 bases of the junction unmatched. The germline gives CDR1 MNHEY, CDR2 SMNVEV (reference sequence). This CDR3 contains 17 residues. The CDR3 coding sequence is TGTGCCAGCAGTTTACGTAGGGACAGGGGGCTGGGGACTGAAGCTTTCTTT. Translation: CASSLRRDRGLGTEAFF.

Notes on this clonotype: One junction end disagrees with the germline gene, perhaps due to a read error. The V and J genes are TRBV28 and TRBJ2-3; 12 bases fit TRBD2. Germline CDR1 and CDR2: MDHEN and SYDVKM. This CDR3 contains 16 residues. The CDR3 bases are TGTACCAGCAGTCCAACGACTAGCGGGGGAGAAGATACGCAGTATTTT. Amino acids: CTSSPTTSGGEDTQYF.

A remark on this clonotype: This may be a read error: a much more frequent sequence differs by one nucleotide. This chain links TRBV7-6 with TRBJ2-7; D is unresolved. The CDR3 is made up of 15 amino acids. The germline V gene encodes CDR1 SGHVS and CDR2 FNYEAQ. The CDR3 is CVSSLATALFDEQYF. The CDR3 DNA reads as TGTGTCAGCAGCTTAGCAACAGCCCTTTTTGACGAGCAGTACTTC.

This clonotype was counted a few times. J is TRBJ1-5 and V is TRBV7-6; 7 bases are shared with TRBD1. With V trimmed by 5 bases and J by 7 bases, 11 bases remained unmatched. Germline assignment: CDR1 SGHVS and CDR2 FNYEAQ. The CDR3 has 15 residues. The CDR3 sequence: CASSPRGQAGQPQHF. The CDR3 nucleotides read TGTGCCAGCAGCCCCCGAGGACAGGCAGGCCAGCCCCAGCATTTT.

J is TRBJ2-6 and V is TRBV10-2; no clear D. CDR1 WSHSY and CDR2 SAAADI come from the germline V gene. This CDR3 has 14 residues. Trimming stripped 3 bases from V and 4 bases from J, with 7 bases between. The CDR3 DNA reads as TGCGCCAGCAGTGATGGGAACGGGGCCAACGTCCTGACTTTC. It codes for CASSDGNGANVLTF.

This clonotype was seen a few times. CDR3 coding DNA: TGTGCCAGCCGTAGGGACAGCTACGAGCAGTACGTC. Its protein is CASRRDSYEQYV. The gene calls are TRBV6-4 and TRBJ2-7; 7 nucleotides line up with TRBD1. Germline trimming cut 8 bases from V and 3 bases from J; bases unmatched to any gene: 4. The CDR3 covers 12 residues. Germline V gives CDR1 MRHNA, CDR2 SNTAGT.

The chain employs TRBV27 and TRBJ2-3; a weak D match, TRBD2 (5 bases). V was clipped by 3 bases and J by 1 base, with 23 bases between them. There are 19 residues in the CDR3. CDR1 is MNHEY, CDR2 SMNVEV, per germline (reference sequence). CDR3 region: CASSFAPPRRAAGTDTQYF. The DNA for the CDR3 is TGTGCCAGCAGTTTTGCCCCTCCACGGAGAGCGGCAGGCACAGATACGCAGTATTTT.

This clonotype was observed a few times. Here the CDR3 DNA reads TGTGCCAGCAGCTCCCTTCCGGGACAGGGGGCTGACTATGGCTACACCTTC. Translated: CASSSLPGQGADYGYTF. The chain is built from TRBV7-9 and TRBJ1-2; TRBD1 matches at 12 bases. In germline, CDR1 is SEHNR, CDR2 FQNEAQ (reference sequence). V dropped 4 bases and J dropped 3; count of bases not matched to a gene: 9. The CDR3 totals 17 residues.

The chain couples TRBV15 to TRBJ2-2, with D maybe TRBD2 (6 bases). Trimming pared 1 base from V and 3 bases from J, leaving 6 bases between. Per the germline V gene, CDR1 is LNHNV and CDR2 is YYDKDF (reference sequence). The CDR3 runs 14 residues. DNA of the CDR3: TGTGCCACCAGCAGAGGGGGGGACACCGGGGAGCTGTTTTTT. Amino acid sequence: CATSRGGDTGELFF.

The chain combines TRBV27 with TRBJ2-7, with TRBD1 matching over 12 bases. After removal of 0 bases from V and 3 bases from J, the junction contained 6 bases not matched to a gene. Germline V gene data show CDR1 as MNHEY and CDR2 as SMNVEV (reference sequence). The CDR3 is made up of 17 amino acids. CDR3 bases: TGTGCCAGCAGTTTATCTCTCGGGGACAGGGGGCACTACGAGCAGTACTTC. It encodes CASSLSLGDRGHYEQYF.

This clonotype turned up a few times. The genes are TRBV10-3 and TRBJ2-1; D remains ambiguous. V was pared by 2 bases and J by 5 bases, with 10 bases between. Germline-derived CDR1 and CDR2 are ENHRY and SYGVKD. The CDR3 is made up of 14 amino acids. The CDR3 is CAISEDSSNNEQFF. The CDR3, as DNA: TGTGCCATCAGTGAGGACTCGAGCAACAATGAGCAGTTCTTC.